One sample yielded the 30 T cell receptor beta chains listed below, sequenced in a study of blood T cell repertoires in COVID-19. Here immunoSEQ multiplex PCR was the method, and the copy in TCRdb shows in-frame clones only, minus some. The profile shows fewer than 90,000 clones, approximately 90% of them singletons. The specimen sequenced was peripheral blood. Every receptor here comes from a human donor in a cohort sampled during active COVID-19.

The rearrangement links TRBV3-1 (or the pseudogene TRBV3-2) to TRBJ2-1, with TRBD2 matching over 13 bases. With 3 bases clipped from V and 7 bases from J, the junction kept 9 bases outside the gene matches. This CDR3 region has 17 residues. CDR1 is LGHDT and CDR2 is YNNKEL in the germline V gene (reference sequence). The CDR3 DNA reads as TGTGCCAGCAGCCAGCAAGTGAGGACTAGCGGGAGAAATGAGCAGTTCTTC. This codes for CASSQQVRTSGRNEQFF.

This sequence joins TRBV9 and TRBJ2-3; 10 positions match TRBD2. The CDR3 covers 15 residues. Germline CDR1 reads SGDLS; CDR2 reads YYNGEE. V was pared by 0 bases and J by 5 bases, with 3 bases of the junction left unmatched. CDR3 DNA: TGTGCCAGCAGCGTAGAGCGGGAGGGCCGAGATACGCAGTATTTT. Protein product: CASSVEREGRDTQYF. Looking up the rest from reference TRBV9 and TRBJ2-3 gives the full variable domain: DSGVTQTPKHLITATGQRVTLRCSPRSGDLSVYWYQQSLDQGLQFLIQYYNGEERAKGNILERFSAQQFPDLHSELNLSSLELGDSALYFCASSVEREGRDTQYFGPGTRLTVL.

The DNA of the CDR3 is TGCAGCGTTTTGCTGGAGAACTATGGCTACACCTTC. The encoded protein is CSVLLENYGYTF. The chain employs TRBV29-1 and TRBJ1-2; D uncertain. The CDR3 totals 12 residues. V was pared by 5 bases and J by 2 bases, with 9 bases between. Germline CDR1 and CDR2: SQVTM and ANQGSEA.

The chain recombines TRBV5-1 with TRBJ2-2, with 7 bases matching TRBD2. V lost 6 bases and J lost 6; bases outside the gene matches: 5. CDR3 size: 13 residues. Germline CDR1 and CDR2: SGHRS and YFSETQ. CDR3 sequence: CASIAGVSGELFF. The CDR3 bases are TGCGCCAGCATTGCGGGAGTCTCCGGGGAGCTGTTTTTT.

The chain links TRBV11-2 to TRBJ2-1; 8 bases line up with TRBD2. CDR3 size: 15 residues. V dropped 5 bases and J dropped 7; count of bases not matched to a gene: 10. CDR1 is SGHAT, CDR2 FQNNGV, per germline. The CDR3 nucleotides are TGTGCCAGCAGCGGGCTTAGCGGGATTAGGAATGAGCAGTTCTTC. Encoded protein: CASSGLSGIRNEQFF.

The rearrangement links TRBV6-5 to TRBJ2-7, with 7 bases aligning to TRBD2. The germline CDR1 and CDR2 sequences are MNHEY and SVGAGI. The V and J ends lost 6 bases and 2 bases, in that order; junction bases with no gene match: 7. The CDR3 extends over 14 amino acids. CDR3 sequence reads: CASRFPSGTYEQYF. The CDR3 DNA is TGTGCCAGCAGATTCCCTAGCGGTACCTACGAGCAGTACTTC.

The chain couples TRBV5-4 to TRBJ2-5; 8 nucleotides line up with TRBD1. This CDR3 is built from 13 residues. Germline lookup yields CDR1 SGHNT and CDR2 YYREEE (reference sequence). With 3 bases clipped from V and 6 bases from J, the junction kept 4 bases outside the gene matches. CDR3 loop: CASSSDRDQTQYF. DNA for the CDR3: TGTGCCAGCAGCTCGGACAGGGACCAGACCCAGTACTTC.

V and J are TRBV5-6 and TRBJ2-1, with 11 bases fitting TRBD2. Germline V gene lookup returns CDR1 SGHDT and CDR2 YYEEEE. CDR3 length: 18 residues. V was pared by 3 bases and J by 1 base, with 9 bases of the junction left unmatched. The CDR3 bases are TGTGCCAGCAGCTCGCCACTAGCGGGAGCCGGGTCCTACAATGAGCAGTTCTTC. This encodes CASSSPLAGAGSYNEQFF. The whole variable domain, remainder taken from reference TRBV5-6 and TRBJ2-1, is DAGVTQSPTHLIKTRGQQVTLRCSPKSGHDTVSWYQQALGQGPQFIFQYYEEEERQRGNFPDRFSGHQFPNYSSELNVNALLLGDSALYLCASSSPLAGAGSYNEQFFGPGTRLTVL.

J is TRBJ1-5 and V is TRBV10-3; D ambiguous. Trimming cost V 3 bases and J 9 bases, with 9 bases left between them. Per the germline V gene, CDR1 is ENHRY and CDR2 is SYGVKD. This CDR3 has 12 amino acids. CDR3 in DNA: TGTGCCATCAGTGAAGAGGGCGCGCCCCAGCATTTT. It translates to CAISEEGAPQHF.

This sequence joins TRBV5-5 and TRBJ2-2, with 8 bases lining up with TRBD2. CDR3 length equals 18 residues. CDR1 is SGHKS and CDR2 is YYEKEE in the germline V gene (reference sequence). V trimming: 4 bases; J trimming: 4 bases; junction bases outside the gene matches: 15. Here the CDR3 reads CASSPILTGGPGTGELFF. CDR3 DNA sequence: TGTGCCAGCAGCCCTATTTTGACGGGAGGGCCTGGCACCGGGGAGCTGTTTTTT. Together with reference TRBV5-5 and TRBJ2-2, the CDR3 gives the full variable domain: DAGVTQSPTHLIKTRGQQVTLRCSPISGHKSVSWYQQVLGQGPQFIFQYYEKEERGRGNFPDRFSARQFPNYSSELNVNALLLGDSALYLCASSPILTGGPGTGELFFGEGSRLTVL.

The J gene is TRBJ2-7, the V gene TRBV2, with TRBD2 matching 14 bases. Germline lookup yields CDR1 SNHLY and CDR2 FYNNEI. The CDR3 runs 17 residues. V trimming: 6 bases; J trimming: 2 bases; junction bases outside the gene matches: 9. CDR3 in amino acids: CASSATLGLAGAYEQYV. The CDR3 DNA reads TGTGCCAGCAGCGCGACCCTGGGACTAGCGGGGGCCTACGAGCAGTACGTC.

The genes are TRBV5-1 and TRBJ2-4; TRBD1 matches at 7 bases. Trimming took 2 bases from V and 8 from J; bases not matched to a gene: 4. The CDR3 extends over 13 amino acids. Germline values: CDR1 SGHRS, CDR2 YFSETQ. CDR3: CASSFETGYIQYF. CDR3 bases: TGCGCCAGCAGCTTCGAGACAGGGTACATTCAGTACTTC.

V and J are TRBV11-1 and TRBJ2-2, with TRBD1 as a possible D gene (6 bases). CDR3 length: 15 residues. The ends were cut back, 4 bases at V and 5 bases at J, with 14 bases in the middle. CDR1 is SGHAT and CDR2 is FQDESV in the germline V gene (reference sequence). CDR3 bases: TGTGCCAGCAGCTGGGGGCCGAAGGGGACCGGGGAGCTGTTTTTT. It encodes CASSWGPKGTGELFF. The full variable domain, with the rest looked up from reference TRBV11-1 and TRBJ2-2, is EAEVAQSPRYKITEKSQAVAFWCDPISGHATLYWYRQILGQGPELLVQFQDESVVDDSQLPKDRFSAERLKGVDSTLKIQPAELGDSAMYLCASSWGPKGTGELFFGEGSRLTVL.

The chain is built from TRBV9 and TRBJ2-1; 8 bases align to TRBD2. The CDR3 runs 14 residues. V lost 2 bases to trimming and J lost 7 bases; unmatched junction nucleotides: 5. Germline CDR1 reads SGDLS; CDR2 reads YYNGEE. This chain's CDR3 is CASSVGTSLNEQFF. Written as DNA, the CDR3 is TGTGCCAGCAGCGTGGGGACTAGTCTTAATGAGCAGTTCTTC.

The chain carries TRBV6-1 and TRBJ2-7, with TRBD2 as a possible D gene (6 bases). The CDR3 has 15 amino acids. Deletions cut 2 bases from V and 2 bases from J, with 13 bases between. The germline CDR1 and CDR2 sequences are MNHNS and SASEGT. In DNA form, the CDR3 reads TGTGCCAGCAGTGAATGGGGAGGCACTACCTACGAGCAGTACTTC. Its protein product is CASSEWGGTTYEQYF.

This clone was seen more than once but under ten times. The V gene is TRBV9, the J gene TRBJ1-3; maybe TRBD1 (6 bases). V lost 4 bases and J lost 0, with 14 bases in between. Germline CDR1 is SGDLS and CDR2 is YYNGEE. The CDR3 is 16 amino acids. The CDR3 DNA sequence: TGTGCCAGCAGCCCAGGACAGTTGAGCTCTGGAAACACCATATATTTT. Translation: CASSPGQLSSGNTIYF.

The chain combines TRBV10-1 with TRBJ1-2; possible D gene TRBD1, 6 bases. Trimming cost V 4 bases and J 4 bases, with 10 bases left between them. The germline V gene has CDR1 WNHNN and CDR2 SYGVQD (reference sequence). The CDR3 consists of 13 residues. CDR3 in amino acids: CASSGDKGYGYTF. CDR3 nucleotide sequence: TGCGCCAGCAGTGGGGACAAAGGCTATGGCTACACCTTC.

The CDR3 protein is CASSETGWNNEQYF. In DNA form, the CDR3 reads TGTGCCAGCAGTGAGACAGGGTGGAATAACGAGCAGTACTTC. This chain links TRBV2 with TRBJ2-7, with 7 bases fitting TRBD1. Looked up from germline, CDR1 is SNHLY and CDR2 is FYNNEI. The CDR3 is 14 residues long. The trim removed 3 bases at V and 5 bases at J, leaving 7 bases unmatched.

The chain employs TRBV7-9 and TRBJ2-1, with a weak D call TRBD2 (5 bases). The V end lost 5 bases, the J end lost 3 bases, and 14 bases lay between the germline ends. In germline, CDR1 is SEHNR, CDR2 FQNEAQ (reference sequence). This CDR3 has 15 residues. For the CDR3, the DNA is TGTGCCAGCAGCCGAACTGGTGGGAGCTACAATGAGCAGTTCTTC. The encoded protein is CASSRTGGSYNEQFF.

The genes are TRBV7-9 and TRBJ1-1, with D possibly being TRBD1 (5 bases). CDR1 and CDR2 from the germline V gene are SEHNR and FQNEAQ (reference sequence). Between the trimmed V and J ends, which lost 5 bases and 4 bases, there was a span of 8 bases. The CDR3 is made up of 12 amino acids. CDR3 DNA: TGTGCCAGCAGCCCAGGGTCCACTGAAGCTTTCTTT. Translating it yields CASSPGSTEAFF. Filled out from reference TRBV7-9 and TRBJ1-1, the complete variable domain reads DTGVSQNPRHKITKRGQNVTFRCDPISEHNRLYWYRQTLGQGPEFLTYFQNEAQLEKSRLLSDRFSAERPKGSFSTLEIQRTEQGDSAMYLCASSPGSTEAFFGQGTRLTVV.

The V and J genes are TRBV5-1 and TRBJ2-5, with D perhaps matching TRBD2 (5 bases). The germline V gene encodes CDR1 SGHRS and CDR2 YFSETQ. V shed 6 bases and J shed 4 bases, with 22 bases lying between them. The CDR3 consists of 16 residues. CDR3 residues: CASTLFPRAGLETQYF. CDR3 sequence (DNA): TGCGCCAGCACGTTGTTTCCCCGGGCGGGCCTAGAGACCCAGTACTTC.

The chain joins TRBV6-6 to TRBJ1-4; the D is unclear. The CDR3 extends over 15 amino acids. The V gene's germline CDR1 is MNHNY and CDR2 SVGAGI (reference sequence). The germline V and J ends were trimmed by 5 bases and 4 bases, with 14 bases remaining between them. This chain's CDR3 is CASSHPPLGNEKLFF. The DNA of the CDR3 is TGTGCCAGCAGTCACCCCCCACTCGGTAATGAAAAACTGTTTTTT.

The V call is TRBV6-1, the J call TRBJ2-5, with TRBD1 as a possible D gene (6 bases). Trimming pared 2 bases from V and 2 bases from J, leaving 12 bases between. The CDR3 covers 15 residues. Germline CDR1 and CDR2: MNHNS and SASEGT. The CDR3 nucleotides read TGTGCCAGCAGTGAAATGGGGGCAGGGCAAGAGACCCAGTACTTC. Protein sequence: CASSEMGAGQETQYF.

This clone was seen just once. The gene calls are TRBV5-4 and TRBJ2-3; 7 nucleotides agree with TRBD1. This CDR3 is 13 amino acids long. Looked up from germline, CDR1 is SGHNT and CDR2 is YYREEE (reference sequence). J lost 4 bases, V lost 1 base, and 0 bases had no gene match. The CDR3 nucleotides read TGTGCCAGCAGCTTGCAGGGGGCAGATACGCAGTATTTT. This sequence encodes CASSLQGADTQYF.

This clone has a single count. The chain uses TRBV12-5 and TRBJ2-3; D gene unclear. Trimming cost V 6 bases and J 1 base, with 14 bases left between them. The CDR3 consists of 15 residues. Germline V CDR1 and CDR2: LGHNT, FRNRAP. CDR3: CASGIGDYRTDTQYF. In DNA form, the CDR3 reads TGTGCTAGTGGAATAGGAGATTACCGCACAGATACGCAGTATTTT. Drawing the rest from reference TRBV12-5 and TRBJ2-3, the complete variable domain is DARVTQTPRHKVTEMGQEVTMRCQPILGHNTVFWYRQTMMQGLELLAYFRNRAPLDDSGMPKDRFSAEMPDATLATLKIQPSEPRDSAVYFCASGIGDYRTDTQYFGPGTRLTVL.

This sequence joins TRBV19 and TRBJ2-1; a weak D match, TRBD2 (6 bases). Germline lookup yields CDR1 LNHDA and CDR2 SQIVND (reference sequence). The CDR3 spans 17 residues. V shed 11 bases and J shed 7 bases, with 30 bases lying between them. The CDR3 DNA sequence: TGTGCCTCGTGGAGGGTCCTACCTCCCGCTACGAGGAATGAGCAGTTCTTC. It encodes CASWRVLPPATRNEQFF.

This CDR3 is CASSQLGGAGVYGYTF. CDR3 coding DNA: TGTGCCAGCAGCCAACTCGGGGGGGCAGGGGTCTATGGCTACACCTTC. The chain joins TRBV3-1 (or the pseudogene TRBV3-2) to TRBJ1-2; tentatively, D is TRBD1 (6 bases). In germline, CDR1 is LGHDT, CDR2 YNNKEL (reference sequence). CDR3 size: 16 residues. Trimming pared 2 bases from V and 4 bases from J, leaving 17 bases between.

The CDR3 loop is CASSPGGFYGYTF. Written as DNA, the CDR3 is TGCGCCAGCAGCCCCGGAGGCTTCTATGGCTACACCTTC. The rearrangement joins TRBV5-1 to TRBJ1-2; D gene uncertain. CDR1 and CDR2 (germline): SGHRS, YFSETQ. This CDR3 region has 13 residues. V shed 4 bases and J shed 4 bases, with 11 bases lying between them.

This rearrangement joins TRBV6-5 to TRBJ1-2; maybe TRBD1 (5 bases). There are 15 residues in the CDR3. Germline CDR1 MNHEY, CDR2 SVGAGI. Between the trimmed V and J ends, which lost 6 bases and 3 bases, there was a span of 17 bases. CDR3 sequence reads: CASREEDGDYYGYTF. The CDR3 DNA sequence: TGTGCCAGCAGGGAGGAGGACGGGGACTACTATGGCTACACCTTC.

V is TRBV7-9 and J is TRBJ2-1; TRBD2 agrees at 9 bases. Germline trimming cut 6 bases from V and 7 bases from J; bases unmatched to any gene: 4. This CDR3 spans 13 amino acids. CDR1 and CDR2 from the germline V gene are SEHNR and FQNEAQ (reference sequence). CDR3 bases: TGTGCCAGCAGGGTGACTAGCGGTAATGAGCAGTTCTTC. Its protein is CASRVTSGNEQFF.